Sequencing of this TCR beta chain was carried out in a study of control samples from healthy donors and cancer patients. The CDR3 has 14 residues. V lost 6 bases to trimming and J lost 5 bases; unmatched junction nucleotides: 8. Germline V CDR1 and CDR2: ENHRY, SYGVKD. Using immunoSEQ multiplex PCR, the repertoire was profiled, and TCRdb retains in-frame clones only, with some absent. The sample shows under 100,000 clones, 93% of them seen only once. The V gene is TRBV10-3, the J gene TRBJ2-5, with 8 bases that match TRBD1. The TCR sequence derives from a woman under 40 in good health. Sample: blood. The CDR3 DNA follows: TGTGCCATCAGCTCGACAGGGGACGGCGAGACCCAGTACTTC. This sequence encodes CAISSTGDGETQYF.